This TCR beta chain was recovered during a study of T-cell memory formation after mild COVID-19. Study-wide background: The TCR clusters were mostly specific to one donor.

This clonotype was recorded a few times. The target antigen is unknown. The V end lost 0 bases, the J end lost 4 bases, and 23 bases lay between the germline ends. This CDR3 contains 18 residues. Germline values: CDR1 DFQATT, CDR2 SNEGSKA (reference sequence). The study, taken as a whole, reports: Clones that contracted from day 15 to 85 were balanced CD4/CD8, while later expanders leaned CD4+. Memory sampled before infection contained some responding clones, suggesting cross-reactive memory joined.

After 5'RACE with constant-segment primers, TCR alpha and TCR beta cDNA libraries carrying sample barcodes and UMIs were obtained. TCRdb reanalysed the 5' RACE reads using MiXCR and keeps one entry per CDR3 protein. Of approximately 89,000 distinct CDR3 sequences detected, roughly 25% appear once; the ten largest clones hold roughly 41%. This rearrangement joins TRBV20-1 to TRBJ2-3; the D gene could be TRBD1 or TRBD2 (5 bases each). The TCR was taken from a man between 18 and 29 years old who had mild COVID-19 (a few samples of this study predate the infection). Cell type and time point are not known. Sequences were obtained from PBMCs or a T cell subset sorted from them (not recorded which). The CDR3 DNA reads as TGCAGTGCTAGAGATCCCGGGGACCGCCCCATCGTCGCAGATACGCAGTATTTT. It yields the protein CSARDPGDRPIVADTQYF.